The 19 T cell receptor beta chains reported below all come from one sample, sequenced in a study of Graves' ophthalmopathy and Graves' hyperthyroidism. RNA served as the template for amplifying TCR beta CDR3 regions. First-round RT-PCR relied on HTBI primers, and a second-round multiplex PCR came next. TCRdb used MiXCR to reprocess the multiplex PCR reads, holding one entry per CDR3 protein. The sample gives roughly 410,000 distinct CDR3 sequences, 15% of which show up once; 5.5% to 8% is in the top ten. Sequences were obtained from peripheral blood. These receptors all come from a woman under 30 with stable Graves' hyperthyroidism.

This clonotype was detected ten times or more. This chain links TRBV6-1 with TRBJ2-2; maybe TRBD1 (5 bases). In germline, CDR1 is MNHNS, CDR2 SASEGT. This CDR3 spans 14 amino acids. V was pared by 6 bases and J by 7 bases, with 15 bases between. The CDR3 DNA sequence: TGTGCCAGCAGCCTCAATCAGGGCTACGGGGAGCTGTTTTTT. Translating it yields CASSLNQGYGELFF.

This clonotype showed up just a few times. V usage is TRBV6-5 and J usage is TRBJ1-1; no reliable D call. The CDR3 is made up of 14 amino acids. CDR1 is MNHEY, CDR2 SVGAGI, per germline. V gave up 1 base and J gave up 0 bases, with 6 bases separating them. The CDR3 loop is CASSYFRVNTEAFF. DNA for the CDR3: TGTGCCAGCAGTTACTTTAGGGTGAACACTGAAGCTTTCTTT.

At least ten counts were recorded for this clonotype. The chain has TRBV10-1 and TRBJ1-6; a possible D gene is TRBD1 (5 bases). The germline gives CDR1 WNHNN, CDR2 SYGVQD (reference sequence). This CDR3 contains 12 residues. V was pared by 5 bases and J by 7 bases, with 6 bases between. CDR3 region: CASSQGNSPLHF. The DNA of the CDR3 is TGCGCCAGCAGTCAGGGCAATTCACCCCTCCACTTT.

This clonotype was counted ten times or more. The chain joins TRBV6-2 or TRBV6-3 to TRBJ2-7; the match to TRBD1 covers 7 bases. Germline CDR1 reads MNHEY; CDR2 reads SVGEGT. V shed 6 bases and J 1 base; nucleotides not matched to a gene: 9. CDR3 length equals 15 residues. The CDR3 DNA is TGTGCCAGCAGACCCTGGGACAGCAAATCCTACGAGCAGTACTTC. Amino acid sequence: CASRPWDSKSYEQYF.

This clonotype was seen at least ten times. The chain couples TRBV24-1 to TRBJ1-5, with D possibly being TRBD1 (6 bases). The CDR3 sequence is 14 residues long. Trimming took off 4 bases at V and 4 bases at J, with 10 bases between the two ends. CDR1 is KGHDR, CDR2 SFDVKD, per germline. CDR3 sequence reads: CATSDWDINQPQHF. The CDR3 DNA reads TGTGCCACCAGTGACTGGGACATAAATCAGCCCCAGCATTTT.

This clonotype was seen at least ten times. The J gene is TRBJ2-5, the V gene TRBV11-2; 7 bases line up with TRBD1. This CDR3 contains 15 residues. Germline assignment: CDR1 SGHAT and CDR2 FQNNGV. The junction had 7 bases not matched to a gene; V was cut back by 1 base and J by 5 bases. CDR3 residues: CASSLGVGQTETQYF. CDR3 nucleotides: TGTGCCAGCAGCTTAGGGGTGGGACAGACGGAGACCCAGTACTTC.

This clonotype was counted many times. V gene TRBV2 combines with J gene TRBJ1-1; 10 nucleotides line up with TRBD1. V was clipped by 5 bases and J by 12 bases; unmatched bases: 12. CDR3 size: 14 residues. CDR1 and CDR2 (germline): SNHLY, FYNNEI. The CDR3 sequence: CASSLIGTGDKTFF. CDR3 nucleotides: TGTGCCAGCAGTTTGATCGGGACAGGGGATAAAACTTTCTTT.

This clonotype was seen a handful of times. The rearrangement uses TRBV6-2 or TRBV6-3 and TRBJ2-5, with D perhaps TRBD1 (6 bases). This CDR3 region has 15 residues. V gave up 3 bases and J gave up 3 bases, with 14 bases separating them. Germline values: CDR1 MNHEY, CDR2 SVGEGT. In DNA, the CDR3 is TGTGCCAGCAGTTATCAGGGACATAGAAAAGAGACCCAGTACTTC. It specifies CASSYQGHRKETQYF.

This clonotype was observed at least ten times. V is TRBV20-1 and J is TRBJ2-5, with D perhaps TRBD1 (5 bases). With 2 bases removed from V and 1 base from J, the gap between germline ends came to 5 bases. The length of the CDR3 is 12 residues. Germline V gene sequence: CDR1 DFQATT, CDR2 SNEGSKA (reference sequence). CDR3 nucleotide sequence: TGCAGTGCTAGAACAGGCCAAGAGACCCAGTACTTC. The encoded protein is CSARTGQETQYF.

Turning to this clonotype: This may be a read error: a much more frequent sequence differs by one nucleotide. The chain joins TRBV6-1 to TRBJ2-4, with D uncertain. There are 16 residues in the CDR3. CDR1 is MNHNS and CDR2 is SASEGT in the germline V gene. The DNA of the CDR3 is TGTGCCAGCAATGCCCTGGACGCCCGAGCCAAAAACATTAAGTACTTC. Its translation is CASNALDARAKNIKYF.

As regards this clonotype: An end of the junction does not agree with germline; a read error may underlie this. This sequence joins TRBV12-3 or TRBV12-4 and TRBJ1-5; 8 bases match TRBD1. The CDR3 runs 15 residues. In DNA form, the CDR3 reads TGTGCCAGCAGCCCCGTCGGACAGGGCCATCAGCCCAAGCATTTT. Encoded protein: CASSPVGQGHQPKHF.

The rearrangement uses TRBV5-6 and TRBJ2-2, with 9 bases lining up with TRBD2. V gave up 4 bases and J gave up 6 bases; unmatched junction bases: 7. The CDR3 contains 15 residues. Germline CDR1 is SGHDT and CDR2 is YYEEEE. DNA for the CDR3: TGTGCCAGCAGCCCCACCGCGGGGGGGGCCGGGGAGCTGTTTTTT. Encoded protein: CASSPTAGGAGELFF.

The chain carries TRBV20-1 and TRBJ2-7, with D possibly being TRBD2 (5 bases). CDR3 length equals 15 residues. Trimming took 6 bases from V and 0 from J, leaving 18 bases between them. The germline V gene encodes CDR1 DFQATT and CDR2 SNEGSKA (reference sequence). The CDR3 region is CSARTGTGSSYEQYF. The CDR3 DNA is TGCAGTGCAAGGACGGGAACTGGGTCCTCCTACGAGCAGTACTTC.

The J gene is TRBJ1-5, the V gene TRBV20-1, with 7 bases aligning to TRBD1. V lost 1 base and J lost 4; bases outside the gene matches: 16. The CDR3 covers 18 residues. Germline V gene lookup returns CDR1 DFQATT and CDR2 SNEGSKA (reference sequence). In DNA form, the CDR3 reads TGCAGTGCTAGAGTGGGGGGTAGGGGGCAGTCCCTAAATCAGCCCCAGCATTTT. Translating gives CSARVGGRGQSLNQPQHF.

This clonotype was recorded a few times. In DNA form, the CDR3 reads TGTGCCAGCTCACCGGCCGCCGATCAGCCCCAGCATTTT. This gives the protein CASSPAADQPQHF. This chain links TRBV18 with TRBJ1-5; D is undetermined. The germline gives CDR1 KGHSH, CDR2 LQKENI. The CDR3 loop spans 13 amino acids. Trimming shortened V by 3 bases and J by 5 bases, and 8 bases separated the two germline ends.

This clonotype occurred many times. The rearrangement uses TRBV6-5 and TRBJ1-1, with 10 bases identical to TRBD1. Germline V CDR1 and CDR2: MNHEY, SVGAGI. The junction had 11 bases not matched to a gene; V was cut back by 6 bases and J by 7 bases. The CDR3 is made up of 15 amino acids. This CDR3 is CASRPRQGAGGEAFF. DNA of the CDR3: TGTGCCAGCAGACCGAGACAGGGGGCAGGGGGTGAAGCTTTCTTT.

A few counts support this clonotype. In DNA, the CDR3 is TGCAGCGTTGCCCTAAACCCGTACGAGCAGTACTTC. It encodes CSVALNPYEQYF. The chain has TRBV29-1 and TRBJ2-7; D is unresolved. The CDR3 loop spans 12 amino acids. V was pared by 4 bases and J by 4 bases, with 11 bases between. Germline CDR1 and CDR2: SQVTM and ANQGSEA.

This clonotype was recorded at least ten times. V and J are TRBV29-1 and TRBJ1-2; 9 nucleotides align to TRBD1. The CDR3 length is 13 residues. Losses at the gene ends were 7 bases for V and 1 base for J; bases not matched to a gene: 4. In germline, CDR1 is SQVTM, CDR2 ANQGSEA. In DNA form, the CDR3 reads TGCAGCGCTCGGACAGGGGTTAACTATGGCTACACCTTC. Amino acid sequence: CSARTGVNYGYTF.

The table lists this clonotype with many counts. The rearrangement links TRBV2 to TRBJ1-5; TRBD1 is a possible D gene (6 bases). Per germline, CDR1 SNHLY and CDR2 FYNNEI. V was clipped by 7 bases and J by 7 bases, with 14 bases between them. This CDR3 is built from 13 residues. In nucleotides, the CDR3 is TGTGCCAGCACTTCAGGGGCGGGACAGCCCCAGCATTTT. Protein product: CASTSGAGQPQHF.